This is a list of T cell receptor beta chains from one sample in a study of T cells in Graves' hyperthyroidism and ophthalmopathy. Each CDR3 protein is one row after TCRdb ran MiXCR on the multiplex PCR reads. The sample comprises hundreds of thousands of distinct CDR3 sequences, about 14% of which are singletons, and roughly 6.2% rests with the top ten. The sample consisted of blood. These receptors originate from a woman under 40 with Graves' hyperthyroidism that later progressed to Graves' ophthalmopathy. Both conserved end residues are part of each CDR3. The D gene is left open where the match is weak. Clone sizes are given selectively: once, few, many, or a class where the clone is expanded.

abundance: few
d_gene: -
j_gene: TRBJ1-2
len: 14
v_gene: TRBV5-1
CDR3nt: TGCGCCAGCAGCTTCGGACCCCCCGGAGGTGGCTACACCTTC
CDR3aa: CASSFGPPGGGYTF

abundance: many
d_gene: TRBD1
j_gene: TRBJ2-2
len: 16
v_gene: TRBV6-1
CDR3nt: TGTGCCAGCAGTATCCACAGGGGGCCGAACACCGGGGAGCTGTTTTTT
CDR3aa: CASSIHRGPNTGELFF

abundance: few
d_gene: TRBD2
j_gene: TRBJ2-1
len: 16
v_gene: TRBV5-1
CDR3nt: TGCGCCAGCAGCCTACAAACTAGCGGGAGTTCCGGTGAGCAGTTCTTC
CDR3aa: CASSLQTSGSSGEQFF

abundance: few
d_gene: -
j_gene: TRBJ2-1
len: 16
v_gene: TRBV20-1
CDR3nt: TGCAGTGCTAGAGACTTGGGCGGGGTGGTATTCAATGAGCAGTTCTTC
CDR3aa: CSARDLGGVVFNEQFF

abundance: many
d_gene: -
j_gene: TRBJ2-3
len: 17
v_gene: TRBV7-8
CDR3nt: TGTGCCAGCAGCTTAGGGCTCGGGGTCCCTAGCACAGATACGCAGTATTTT
CDR3aa: CASSLGLGVPSTDTQYF

abundance: many
d_gene: -
j_gene: TRBJ1-1
len: 13
v_gene: TRBV3-1
CDR3nt: TGTGCCAGCAGGGCCGGGCAGTCGACTGAAGCTTTCTTT
CDR3aa: CASRAGQSTEAFF

abundance: few
d_gene: -
j_gene: TRBJ1-1
len: 13
v_gene: TRBV29-1
CDR3nt: TGCAGCGTCGGGTCAGGGAGGTATAGTGAAGCTTTCTTT
CDR3aa: CSVGSGRYSEAFF

abundance: -
d_gene: -
j_gene: TRBJ1-1
len: 15
v_gene: TRBV14
CDR3nt: TGTGCCAGCAGCCAAGTAGGGGGGCTGAACACTGAAGCTTTCTTT
CDR3aa: CASSQVGGLNTEAFF

abundance: many
d_gene: -
j_gene: TRBJ2-5
len: 13
v_gene: TRBV7-3
CDR3nt: TGTGCCAGCAGCGGGGGGACAGAAGAGACCCAGTACTTC
CDR3aa: CASSGGTEETQYF

abundance: -
d_gene: TRBD1
j_gene: TRBJ1-5
len: 12
v_gene: TRBV28
CDR3nt: TGTGCCAGCAAGGGGGCCCCGGAGCCCCAGCATTTT
CDR3aa: CASKGAPEPQHF

abundance: -
d_gene: -
j_gene: TRBJ2-1
len: 15
v_gene: TRBV6-5
CDR3nt: TGTGCCAGCAGTTACTTGGGGACCTCCGACAATGAGCAGTTCTTC
CDR3aa: CASSYLGTSDNEQFF

abundance: -
d_gene: TRBD2
j_gene: TRBJ2-1
len: 15
v_gene: TRBV6-5
CDR3nt: TGTGCCAGCAGTCACCTCGCGGGGGGGTACAATGAGCAGTTCTTC
CDR3aa: CASSHLAGGYNEQFF

abundance: few
d_gene: -
j_gene: TRBJ2-7
len: 14
v_gene: TRBV19
CDR3nt: TGTGCCAGTAGTATAGGTGGAAACTCCTACGAGCAGTACTTC
CDR3aa: CASSIGGNSYEQYF

abundance: many
d_gene: TRBD2
j_gene: TRBJ2-1
len: 16
v_gene: TRBV6-2/TRBV6-3
CDR3nt: TGTGCCAGCTGGGGTAGCGGGAGTTCCCCCCACAATGAGCAGTTCTTC
CDR3aa: CASWGSGSSPHNEQFF

abundance: few
d_gene: TRBD2
j_gene: TRBJ2-1
len: 17
v_gene: TRBV11-3
CDR3nt: TGTGCCAGCAGCCCCTACCGGACTAGCGGGAGAGGCAATGAGCAGTTCTTC
CDR3aa: CASSPYRTSGRGNEQFF

abundance: -
d_gene: TRBD1
j_gene: TRBJ2-7
len: 14
v_gene: TRBV5-1
CDR3nt: TGCGCCAGCAGCTTACCTACAGGGGCCTACGAGCAGTACTTC
CDR3aa: CASSLPTGAYEQYF

abundance: many
d_gene: -
j_gene: TRBJ2-1
len: 18
v_gene: TRBV6-6
CDR3nt: TGTGCCAGCAGTTACGGGACACTTTCTAGCGAAGCGGACAATGAGCAGTTCTTC
CDR3aa: CASSYGTLSSEADNEQFF

abundance: many
d_gene: -
j_gene: TRBJ1-1
len: 17
v_gene: TRBV10-2
CDR3nt: TGCGCCAGCAGTGGGAGAAGACAGAATGACTTGAACACTGAAGCTTTCTTT
CDR3aa: CASSGRRQNDLNTEAFF

abundance: many
d_gene: TRBD2
j_gene: TRBJ2-5
len: 16
v_gene: TRBV9
CDR3nt: TGTGCCAGCAGCCCCCAAGGGCTAGCGGGGCAAGAGACCCAGTACTTC
CDR3aa: CASSPQGLAGQETQYF

abundance: many
d_gene: -
j_gene: TRBJ2-1
len: 15
v_gene: TRBV6-1
CDR3nt: TGTGCCAGCAGACCCCGGGACTCCTCCTACAATGAGCAGTTCTTC
CDR3aa: CASRPRDSSYNEQFF

abundance: -
d_gene: -
j_gene: TRBJ2-4
len: 17
v_gene: TRBV20-1
CDR3nt: TGCAGTGCTAGAGAAAGGGACGGCCTTTGGGCCAAAAACATTCAGTACTTC
CDR3aa: CSARERDGLWAKNIQYF

abundance: few
d_gene: -
j_gene: TRBJ2-7
len: 14
v_gene: TRBV20-1
CDR3nt: TGCAGTGCTAGAGTCGCCGGCCGGGTAGGGGAGCAGTACTTC
CDR3aa: CSARVAGRVGEQYF

abundance: few
d_gene: -
j_gene: TRBJ2-7
len: 16
v_gene: TRBV20-1
CDR3nt: TGCAGTGCTAGAGATTTTTTAGGGGGGGCGCGAAGCGAGCAGTACTTC
CDR3aa: CSARDFLGGARSEQYF

abundance: -
d_gene: TRBD1
j_gene: TRBJ2-2
len: 17
v_gene: TRBV18
CDR3nt: TGTGCCAGCTCACCACCGGGACAGGGGGCTGTAGCCGGGGAGCTGTTTTTT
CDR3aa: CASSPPGQGAVAGELFF

abundance: many
d_gene: TRBD2
j_gene: TRBJ2-7
len: 14
v_gene: TRBV3-1
CDR3nt: TGTGCCAGCAGCCCGGGACTAGCGCACTACGAGCAGTACTTC
CDR3aa: CASSPGLAHYEQYF

abundance: -
d_gene: -
j_gene: TRBJ2-2
len: 13
v_gene: TRBV5-5
CDR3nt: TGTGCCAGCAGCTTTACGGGGCAGGTAGAGCTGTTTTTT
CDR3aa: CASSFTGQVELFF

abundance: few
d_gene: -
j_gene: TRBJ1-5
len: 15
v_gene: TRBV20-1
CDR3nt: TGCAGTGCTAGAGATTGGCCTTATAGCAATCAGCCCCAGCATTTT
CDR3aa: CSARDWPYSNQPQHF

abundance: -
d_gene: -
j_gene: TRBJ1-2
len: 13
v_gene: TRBV7-3
CDR3nt: TGTGCCAGCAGCTCCGGCAGCGGCTATGGCTACACCTTC
CDR3aa: CASSSGSGYGYTF